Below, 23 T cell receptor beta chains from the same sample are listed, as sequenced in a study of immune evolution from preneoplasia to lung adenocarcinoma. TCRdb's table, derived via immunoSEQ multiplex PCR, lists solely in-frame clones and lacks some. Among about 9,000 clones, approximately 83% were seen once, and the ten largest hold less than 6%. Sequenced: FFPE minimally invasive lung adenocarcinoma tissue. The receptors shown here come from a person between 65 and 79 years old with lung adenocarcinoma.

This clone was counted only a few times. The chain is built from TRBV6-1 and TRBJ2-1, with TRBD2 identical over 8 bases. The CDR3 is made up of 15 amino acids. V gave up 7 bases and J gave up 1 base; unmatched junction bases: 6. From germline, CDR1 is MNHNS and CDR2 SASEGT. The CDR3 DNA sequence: TGTGCCAGCAAATGGCGGGGGGAATCCTACAATGAGCAGTTCTTC. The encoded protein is CASKWRGESYNEQFF.

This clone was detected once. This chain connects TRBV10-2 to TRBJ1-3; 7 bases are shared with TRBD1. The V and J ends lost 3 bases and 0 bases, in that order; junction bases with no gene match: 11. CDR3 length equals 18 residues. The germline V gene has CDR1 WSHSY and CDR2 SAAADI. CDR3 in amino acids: CASSDVRRGTDSGNTIYF. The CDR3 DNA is TGCGCCAGCAGTGATGTAAGACGCGGGACAGACTCTGGAAACACCATATATTTT.

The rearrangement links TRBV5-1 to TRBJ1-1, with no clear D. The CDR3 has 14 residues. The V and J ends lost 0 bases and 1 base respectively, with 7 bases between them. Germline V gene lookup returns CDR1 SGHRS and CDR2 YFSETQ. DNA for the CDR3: TGCGCCAGCAGCTTGGGTGAAAGGAACACTGAAGCTTTCTTT. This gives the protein CASSLGERNTEAFF.

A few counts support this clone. The CDR3 coding sequence is TGTGCCAGCAGCTTGGGACAGGGATTGGGTTCACCCCTCCACTTT. This sequence encodes CASSLGQGLGSPLHF. The chain is built from TRBV7-6 and TRBJ1-6, with 9 bases identical to TRBD1. V lost 3 bases and J lost 9; bases outside the gene matches: 6. In germline, CDR1 is SGHVS, CDR2 FNYEAQ. The length of the CDR3 is 15 residues.

DNA of the CDR3: TGCGCCAGCAGCTCCCAGGGACAGGGAATAGAGACCCAGTACTTC. Amino acids: CASSSQGQGIETQYF. V gene TRBV5-1 combines with J gene TRBJ2-5; 9 positions match TRBD1. Germline V gene lookup returns CDR1 SGHRS and CDR2 YFSETQ. The ends lost 3 bases at V and 4 bases at J; junction bases unmatched: 7. The CDR3 runs to 15 residues.

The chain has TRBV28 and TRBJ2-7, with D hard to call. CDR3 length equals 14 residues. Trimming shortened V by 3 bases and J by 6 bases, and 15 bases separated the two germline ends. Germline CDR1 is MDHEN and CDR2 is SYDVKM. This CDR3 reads CASSFQRTWGEQYF. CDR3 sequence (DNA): TGTGCCAGCAGTTTCCAGCGAACCTGGGGCGAGCAGTACTTC.

The CDR3, as DNA: TGTGCCACCAGCAGAGGGATAAGCGGGGAGTACAATGAGCAGTTCTTC. Residues: CATSRGISGEYNEQFF. The chain couples TRBV15 to TRBJ2-1, with 7 bases aligning to TRBD2. V gave up 1 base and J gave up 4 bases; unmatched junction bases: 7. This CDR3 is 16 amino acids long. Germline values: CDR1 LNHNV, CDR2 YYDKDF (reference sequence).

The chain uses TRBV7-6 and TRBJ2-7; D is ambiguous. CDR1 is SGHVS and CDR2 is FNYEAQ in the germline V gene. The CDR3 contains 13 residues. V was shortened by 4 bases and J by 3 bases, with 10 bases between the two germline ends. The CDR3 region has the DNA TGTGCCAGCAGCTCACTGGACCTCTACGAGCAGTACTTC. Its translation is CASSSLDLYEQYF.

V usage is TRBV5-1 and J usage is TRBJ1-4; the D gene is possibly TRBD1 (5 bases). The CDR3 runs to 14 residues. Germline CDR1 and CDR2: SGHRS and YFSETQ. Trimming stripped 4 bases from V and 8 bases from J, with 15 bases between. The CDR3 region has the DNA TGCGCCAGCAGCGCCCACGGGGGTAGGGAAAAACTGTTTTTT. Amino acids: CASSAHGGREKLFF.

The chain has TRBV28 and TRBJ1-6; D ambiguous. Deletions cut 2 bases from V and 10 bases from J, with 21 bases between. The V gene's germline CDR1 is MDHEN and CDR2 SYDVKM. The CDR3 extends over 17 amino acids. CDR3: CASSLRYHSFPKSPLHF. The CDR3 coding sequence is TGTGCCAGCAGTTTACGATACCACAGTTTCCCCAAATCACCCCTCCACTTT.

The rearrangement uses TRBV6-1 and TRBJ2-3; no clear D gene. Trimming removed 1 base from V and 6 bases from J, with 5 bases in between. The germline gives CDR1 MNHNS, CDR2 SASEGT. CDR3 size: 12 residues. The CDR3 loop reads CASSEGRDTQYF. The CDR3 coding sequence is TGTGCCAGCAGTGAAGGCAGGGATACGCAGTATTTT.

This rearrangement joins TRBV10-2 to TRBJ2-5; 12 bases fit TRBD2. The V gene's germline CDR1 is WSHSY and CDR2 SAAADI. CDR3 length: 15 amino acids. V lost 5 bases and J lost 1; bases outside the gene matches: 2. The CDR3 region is CASSKGLAGQETQYF. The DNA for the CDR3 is TGCGCCAGCAGTAAGGGACTAGCGGGCCAAGAGACCCAGTACTTC.

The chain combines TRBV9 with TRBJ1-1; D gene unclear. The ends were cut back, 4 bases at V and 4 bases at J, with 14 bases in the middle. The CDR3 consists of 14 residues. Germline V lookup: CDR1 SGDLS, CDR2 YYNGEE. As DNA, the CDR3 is TGTGCCAGCAGCCCCCATAGGGTGGGCACTGAAGCTTTCTTT. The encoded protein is CASSPHRVGTEAFF.

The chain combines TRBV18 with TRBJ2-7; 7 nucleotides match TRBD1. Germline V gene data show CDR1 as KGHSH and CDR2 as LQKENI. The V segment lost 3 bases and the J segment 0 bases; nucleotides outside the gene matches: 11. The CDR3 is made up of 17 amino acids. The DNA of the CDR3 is TGTGCCAGCTCACCTACCGGGACAGTCTCTTTCTCCTACGAGCAGTACTTC. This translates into CASSPTGTVSFSYEQYF. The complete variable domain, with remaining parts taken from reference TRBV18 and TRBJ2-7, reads NAGVMQNPRHLVRRRGQEARLRCSPMKGHSHVYWYRQLPEEGLKFMVYLQKENIIDESGMPKERFSAEFPKEGPSILRIQQVVRGDSAAYFCASSPTGTVSFSYEQYFGPGTRLTVT.

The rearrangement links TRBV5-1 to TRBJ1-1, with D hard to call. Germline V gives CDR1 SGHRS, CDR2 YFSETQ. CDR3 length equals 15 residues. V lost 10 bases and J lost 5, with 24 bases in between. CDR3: CASQEKLGGKTEAFF. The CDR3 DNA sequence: TGCGCCTCTCAGGAAAAACTGGGTGGGAAGACTGAAGCTTTCTTT. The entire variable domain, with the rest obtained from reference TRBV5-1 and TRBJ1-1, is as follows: KAGVTQTPRYLIKTRGQQVTLSCSPISGHRSVSWYQQTPGQGLQFLFEYFSETQRNKGNFPGRFSGRQFSNSRSEMNVSTLELGDSALYLCASQEKLGGKTEAFFGQGTRLTVV.

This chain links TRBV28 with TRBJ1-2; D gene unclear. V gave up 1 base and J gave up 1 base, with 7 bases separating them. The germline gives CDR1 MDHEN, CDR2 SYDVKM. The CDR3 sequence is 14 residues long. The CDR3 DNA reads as TGTGCCAGCAGTTTATCAGGTGTTAACTATGGCTACACCTTC. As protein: CASSLSGVNYGYTF.

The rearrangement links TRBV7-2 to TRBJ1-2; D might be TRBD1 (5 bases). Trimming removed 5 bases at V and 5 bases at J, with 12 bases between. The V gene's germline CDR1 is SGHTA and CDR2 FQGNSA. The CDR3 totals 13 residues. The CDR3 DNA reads TGTGCCAGCAGCCCGGGGGAGGGATATGGCTACACCTTC. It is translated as CASSPGEGYGYTF.

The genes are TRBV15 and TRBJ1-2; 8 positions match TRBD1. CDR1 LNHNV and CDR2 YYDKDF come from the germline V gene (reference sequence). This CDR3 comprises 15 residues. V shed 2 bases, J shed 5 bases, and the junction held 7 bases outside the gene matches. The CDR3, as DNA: TGTGCCACCAGCAGACCCGACAGGGGAAGATATGGCTACACCTTC. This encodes CATSRPDRGRYGYTF.

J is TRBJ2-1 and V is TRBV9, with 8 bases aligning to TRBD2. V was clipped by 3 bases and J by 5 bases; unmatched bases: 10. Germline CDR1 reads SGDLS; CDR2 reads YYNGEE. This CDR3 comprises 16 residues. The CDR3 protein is CASSARPGTRHNEQFF. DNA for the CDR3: TGTGCCAGCAGCGCGAGGCCCGGGACTAGACACAATGAGCAGTTCTTC.

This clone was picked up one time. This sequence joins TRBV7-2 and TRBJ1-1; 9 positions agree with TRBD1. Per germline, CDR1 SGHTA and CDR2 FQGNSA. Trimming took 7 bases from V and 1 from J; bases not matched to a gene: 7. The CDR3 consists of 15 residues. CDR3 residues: CASTLGQGRNTEAFF. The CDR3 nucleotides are TGTGCCAGCACCTTGGGACAGGGCCGGAACACTGAAGCTTTCTTT.

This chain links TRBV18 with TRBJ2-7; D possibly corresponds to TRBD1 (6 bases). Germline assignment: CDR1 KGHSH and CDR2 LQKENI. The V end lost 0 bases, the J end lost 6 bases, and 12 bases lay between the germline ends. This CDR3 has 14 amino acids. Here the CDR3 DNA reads TGTGCCAGCTCACCACCGACAGGTTCTGGCGAGCAGTACTTC. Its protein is CASSPPTGSGEQYF.

The CDR3 protein is CASSFGGGDNEQFF. CDR3 bases: TGTGCCAGCAGCTTCGGCGGGGGGGACAATGAGCAGTTCTTC. The rearrangement joins TRBV7-6 to TRBJ2-1; 9 bases are a match to TRBD2. V lost 3 bases, J lost 5 bases, and 2 bases stayed unmatched. The CDR3 spans 14 residues. The V gene's germline CDR1 is SGHVS and CDR2 FNYEAQ.

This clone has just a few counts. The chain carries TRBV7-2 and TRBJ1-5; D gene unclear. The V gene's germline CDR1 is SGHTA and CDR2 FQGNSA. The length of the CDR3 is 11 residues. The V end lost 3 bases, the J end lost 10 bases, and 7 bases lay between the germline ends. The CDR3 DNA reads TGTGCCAGCAGCTTGTGGGGACCCCAGCATTTT. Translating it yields CASSLWGPQHF. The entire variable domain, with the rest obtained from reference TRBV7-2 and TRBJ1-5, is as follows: GAGVSQSPSNKVTEKGKDVELRCDPISGHTALYWYRQSLGQGLEFLIYFQGNSAPDKSGLPSDRFSAERTGGSVSTLTIQRTQQEDSAVYLCASSLWGPQHFGDGTRLSIL.